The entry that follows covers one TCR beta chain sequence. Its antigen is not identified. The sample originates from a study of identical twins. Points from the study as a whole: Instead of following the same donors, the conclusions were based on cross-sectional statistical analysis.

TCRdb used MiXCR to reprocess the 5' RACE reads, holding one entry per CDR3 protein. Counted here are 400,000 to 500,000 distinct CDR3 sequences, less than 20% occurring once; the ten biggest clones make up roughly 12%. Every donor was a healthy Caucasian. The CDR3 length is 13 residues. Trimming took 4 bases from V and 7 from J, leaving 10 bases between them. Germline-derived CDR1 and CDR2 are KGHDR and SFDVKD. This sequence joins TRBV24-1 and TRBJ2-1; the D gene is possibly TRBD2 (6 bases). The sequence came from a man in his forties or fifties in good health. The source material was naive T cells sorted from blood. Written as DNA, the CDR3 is TGTGCCACCAGTGACCCGGGGAGGAATGAGCAGTTCTTC. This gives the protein CATSDPGRNEQFF.